This is a list of T cell receptor beta chains from one sample in a study of PD-L1 blockade in urothelial cancer. Clones were sequenced by immunoSEQ multiplex PCR, and TCRdb holds only the in-frame ones, with some missing. The sample has roughly 20,000 clones, around 89% seen once. The source was PBMCs, collected around atezolizumab (anti-PD-L1) treatment. These receptors were taken from a woman aged 60 to 75 with urothelial cancer. CDR3s include the opening cysteine and the closing phenylalanine or tryptophan. D genes are given only for firm matches. The size entry is marked missing in some rows and otherwise reads once, few, many or a size class.

length	size	V	D	J	DNA	CDR3
14	NA	TRBV9	NA	TRBJ1-5	TGTGCCAGCAGCGTAGGGGGCGTAGGGCAGCCCCAGCATTTT	CASSVGGVGQPQHF
15	NA	TRBV28	NA	TRBJ1-1	TGTGCCAGCAGTCCCCCCAGTCGTGGGAACACTGAAGCTTTCTTT	CASSPPSRGNTEAFF
11	NA	TRBV20-1	NA	TRBJ2-7	TGCAGTGCTAGAGATCGAGGGGAGCAGTACTTC	CSARDRGEQYF
15	few	TRBV2	NA	TRBJ2-7	TGTGCCAGCAGTGAAGACGGACTTTATACCTACGAGCAGTACTTC	CASSEDGLYTYEQYF
21	NA	TRBV9	TRBD2	TRBJ2-3	TGTGCCAGCAGTGCCGCCGGGACTAGCGGGGCCCGCGATCGGAGCACAGATACGCAGTATTTT	CASSAAGTSGARDRSTDTQYF
16	NA	TRBV7-9	NA	TRBJ2-5	TGTGCCAGCAGCCTCCCGCGTCGTGGGAGTGGAGAGACCCAGTACTTC	CASSLPRRGSGETQYF
12	few	TRBV28	NA	TRBJ1-3	TGTGCCAGCAGTATAGCCGGGGGCACCATATATTTT	CASSIAGGTIYF
15	NA	TRBV7-2	TRBD2	TRBJ2-5	TGTGCCAGCAGCTTACTAGCGGGCCTCCAAGAGACCCAGTACTTC	CASSLLAGLQETQYF
15	NA	TRBV12-5	NA	TRBJ1-5	TGTGCTAGTGGTTTGGTATTAGGGGACAATCAGCCCCAGCATTTT	CASGLVLGDNQPQHF
12	NA	TRBV29-1	NA	TRBJ2-5	TGCAGCTCGGAGCAGGGTGGAGAGACCCAGTACTTC	CSSEQGGETQYF
15	NA	TRBV28	TRBD2	TRBJ2-1	TGTGCCAGCACCTCCGGGGGGAGCTCCTACAATGAGCAGTTCTTC	CASTSGGSSYNEQFF
13	NA	TRBV25-1	NA	TRBJ2-3	TGTGCCAGCAGGGAAGGGCCAGGAGATACGCAGTATTTT	CASREGPGDTQYF
16	NA	TRBV7-9	TRBD1	TRBJ2-3	TGTGCCAGCAGCTTATGGACAGGGGTCGATGCCAGTACGCAGTATTTT	CASSLWTGVDASTQYF
15	NA	TRBV6-1	NA	TRBJ1-2	TGTGCCAGCAGTGAAGCGCTTCGGAGTCTCTATGGCTACACCTTC	CASSEALRSLYGYTF
15	NA	TRBV7-2	TRBD1	TRBJ2-7	TGTGCCAGCAGTCATACCGGACAGGGACCCTACGAGCAGTACTTC	CASSHTGQGPYEQYF
14	NA	TRBV19	TRBD1	TRBJ1-5	TGTGCCAGTAGTAGCACAGGGGTCCCCCAGCCCCAGCATTTT	CASSSTGVPQPQHF
16	once	TRBV25-1	NA	TRBJ2-4	TGTGCCAGCAGTGAATCGGGTTTCCAGGGTAAAAACATTCAGTACTTC	CASSESGFQGKNIQYF
11	NA	TRBV28	NA	TRBJ2-3	TGTGCCAGCAGTTTAACAAATACGCAGTATTTT	CASSLTNTQYF
17	NA	TRBV4-3	TRBD1	TRBJ2-2	TGCGCCAGCAGCCAAGGAGTAGGGACAGACGAAACCGGGGAGCTGTTTTTT	CASSQGVGTDETGELFF
16	NA	TRBV6-6	TRBD1	TRBJ1-1	TGTGCCAGCAGTTACGCGAAGCCGACAGGGGGCACTGAAGCTTTCTTT	CASSYAKPTGGTEAFF
15	NA	TRBV5-1	NA	TRBJ2-1	TGCGCCAGCAGCCTGGAGGTATGGGGGGACAATGAGCAGTTCTTC	CASSLEVWGDNEQFF
16	NA	TRBV11-2	TRBD2	TRBJ2-1	TGTGCCAGCAGCCGACCTCTAGCGGGGGGAGACAATGAGCAGTTCTTC	CASSRPLAGGDNEQFF
15	NA	TRBV5-1	NA	TRBJ2-2	TGCGCCAGCAGCCCCCCCGGACAGTCCCCCGGGGAGCTGTTTTTT	CASSPPGQSPGELFF
17	once	TRBV5-4	NA	TRBJ2-4	TGTGCCAGCAGCTTGTACCAAGGGGGTTTAGCCAAAAACATTCAGTACTTC	CASSLYQGGLAKNIQYF
13	NA	TRBV28	NA	TRBJ1-4	TGTGCCAGCAGTTTACGGACTAATGAAAAACTGTTTTTT	CASSLRTNEKLFF
17	once	TRBV28	NA	TRBJ1-1	TGTGCCAGCAGTTCAAGGTGGGCCGAATCTATGAACACTGAAGCTTTCTTT	CASSSRWAESMNTEAFF
13	few	TRBV19	NA	TRBJ1-3	TGTGCCAGTAGTATCCGGGGTCGCAACACCATATATTTT	CASSIRGRNTIYF